The 21 T cell receptor beta chains reported below all come from one sample, sequenced in a study of blood T cell repertoires in COVID-19. Profiling relied on immunoSEQ multiplex PCR, and the TCRdb table lists in-frame clones only, not all of them. The data contain 140,000 or so clones, roughly four fifths of them singletons. Sequencing input: PBMCs or T cells enriched from blood (not recorded which). Receptor source: a woman under 30 who had been exposed to COVID-19.

This chain links TRBV5-1 with TRBJ2-1; the D is unclear. V gave up 0 bases and J gave up 3 bases, with 4 bases separating them. This CDR3 has 13 amino acids. Germline-derived CDR1 and CDR2 are SGHRS and YFSETQ. CDR3 DNA: TGCGCCAGCAGCTTGGCCAGCTACAATGAGCAGTTCTTC. Protein sequence: CASSLASYNEQFF.

The chain joins TRBV29-1 to TRBJ1-1; 9 bases map to TRBD1. Germline values: CDR1 SQVTM, CDR2 ANQGSEA. CDR3 length equals 14 residues. J gave up 3 bases and V 7 bases, and 9 bases lay outside the gene matches. Written as DNA, the CDR3 is TGCAGCGGGGGGACAGGGTACGGGGACACTGAAGCTTTCTTT. Residues: CSGGTGYGDTEAFF.

J is TRBJ2-7 and V is TRBV10-3; D is ambiguous. The CDR3 length is 11 residues. Germline lookup yields CDR1 ENHRY and CDR2 SYGVKD. V was shortened by 3 bases and J by 4 bases, with 4 bases between the two germline ends. The CDR3 DNA reads TGTGCCATCAGTGATTTATACGAGCAGTACTTC. Its protein product is CAISDLYEQYF.

This clone has just one count. The chain couples TRBV3-1 (or the pseudogene TRBV3-2) to TRBJ1-5; TRBD1 agrees at 9 bases. Per germline, CDR1 LGHDT and CDR2 YNNKEL (reference sequence). After removal of 4 bases from V and 3 bases from J, the junction contained 4 bases not matched to a gene. The CDR3 extends over 15 amino acids. CDR3 sequence reads: CASSPDRGDNQPQHF. The CDR3 coding sequence is TGTGCCAGCAGCCCAGACAGGGGGGACAATCAGCCCCAGCATTTT.

DNA for the CDR3: TGTGCCTGGACGCCGCAGGCCCTCTACGAGCAGTACTTC. Its translation: CAWTPQALYEQYF. The chain has TRBV30 and TRBJ2-7; D is ambiguous. The V end lost 4 bases, the J end lost 3 bases, and 13 bases lay between the germline ends. Germline CDR1 is GTSNPN and CDR2 is SVGIG (reference sequence). The CDR3 consists of 13 residues. The entire variable domain, with the rest obtained from reference TRBV30 and TRBJ2-7, is as follows: SQTIHQWPATLVQPVGSPLSLECTVEGTSNPNLYWYRQAAGRGLQLLFYSVGIGQISSEVPQNLSASRPQDRQFILSSKKLLLSDSGFYLCAWTPQALYEQYFGPGTRLTVT.

This clone occurred once. The rearrangement uses TRBV4-1 and TRBJ1-1; no reliable D call. The CDR3 length is 15 residues. Germline-derived CDR1 and CDR2 are MGHRA and YSYEKL. V lost 3 bases and J 1 base, leaving 12 bases between the germline ends. The CDR3 DNA reads as TGCGCCAGCAGCCAGAACAAGGAGGCGAACACTGAAGCTTTCTTT. Translated: CASSQNKEANTEAFF.

The chain employs TRBV5-6 and TRBJ2-6; 11 bases agree with TRBD1. The V segment lost 0 bases and the J segment 2 bases; nucleotides outside the gene matches: 4. This CDR3 comprises 18 residues. CDR1 SGHDT and CDR2 YYEEEE come from the germline V gene. The CDR3 loop is CASSLAGQGVTGANVLTF. Written as DNA, the CDR3 is TGTGCCAGCAGCTTGGCGGGACAGGGGGTTACTGGGGCCAACGTCCTGACTTTC. Combining the CDR3 with reference TRBV5-6 and TRBJ2-6 gives the whole variable domain DAGVTQSPTHLIKTRGQQVTLRCSPKSGHDTVSWYQQALGQGPQFIFQYYEEEERQRGNFPDRFSGHQFPNYSSELNVNALLLGDSALYLCASSLAGQGVTGANVLTFGAGSRLTVL.

The chain employs TRBV27 and TRBJ2-5; weak D call: TRBD2 (7 bases). The germline V and J ends were trimmed by 6 bases and 5 bases, with 22 bases remaining between them. The CDR3 loop spans 16 amino acids. CDR1 and CDR2 from the germline V gene are MNHEY and SMNVEV (reference sequence). CDR3 DNA sequence: TGTGCCAGCAGCTGGGGGAGGGGGGTCACAACGGAGACCCAGTACTTC. As protein: CASSWGRGVTTETQYF.

The V call is TRBV2, the J call TRBJ1-1; 9 bases fit TRBD1. Germline CDR1 reads SNHLY; CDR2 reads FYNNEI. J lost 1 base, V lost 7 bases, and 10 bases had no gene match. This CDR3 comprises 16 residues. CDR3 in DNA: TGTGCCAGCACCAGGGACAGGGCAGTGAGGAACACTGAAGCTTTCTTT. Residues: CASTRDRAVRNTEAFF.

The V and J genes are TRBV2 and TRBJ2-2, with 9 bases that match TRBD1. With 8 bases clipped from V and 5 bases from J, the junction kept 6 bases outside the gene matches. The CDR3 has 14 residues. Germline V lookup: CDR1 SNHLY, CDR2 FYNNEI. DNA of the CDR3: TGTGCCAGCCGTACAGGGGGCGGGACCGGGGAGCTGTTTTTT. This codes for CASRTGGGTGELFF. Looking up the rest from reference TRBV2 and TRBJ2-2 gives the full variable domain: EPEVTQTPSHQVTQMGQEVILRCVPISNHLYFYWYRQILGQKVEFLVSFYNNEISEKSEIFDDQFSVERPDGSNFTLKIRSTKLEDSAMYFCASRTGGGTGELFFGEGSRLTVL.

There are a few counts of this clone. This chain connects TRBV7-2 to TRBJ2-1; 13 bases fit TRBD2. V trimming: 6 bases; J trimming: 9 bases; junction bases outside the gene matches: 11. The germline CDR1 and CDR2 sequences are SGHTA and FQGNSA. This CDR3 region has 16 residues. The CDR3 loop reads CASRDISGLAGIEQFF. CDR3 DNA: TGTGCCAGCAGAGATATCTCGGGACTAGCGGGAATTGAGCAGTTCTTC.

The chain carries TRBV28 and TRBJ1-3; 8 positions agree with TRBD1. The CDR3 has 14 residues. Germline V gene lookup returns CDR1 MDHEN and CDR2 SYDVKM. V trimming: 6 bases; J trimming: 5 bases; junction bases outside the gene matches: 6. The CDR3 sequence: CASSNDRGRNTIYF. CDR3 in DNA: TGTGCCAGCAGCAATGACAGGGGCAGAAACACCATATATTTT.

The V call is TRBV11-2, the J call TRBJ2-3; TRBD1 agrees at 8 bases. The CDR3 runs to 14 residues. The V and J ends lost 0 bases and 10 bases, in that order; junction bases with no gene match: 6. Looked up from germline, CDR1 is SGHAT and CDR2 is FQNNGV. This CDR3 reads CASSLDSSDRAQYF. Here the CDR3 DNA reads TGTGCCAGCAGCTTAGATAGCTCGGACAGGGCGCAGTATTTT. The variable domain in full, completed from reference TRBV11-2 and TRBJ2-3, reads EAGVAQSPRYKIIEKRQSVAFWCNPISGHATLYWYQQILGQGPKLLIQFQNNGVVDDSQLPKDRFSAERLKGVDSTLKIQPAKLEDSAVYLCASSLDSSDRAQYFGPGTRLTVL.

As for this clone: An end of the junction does not agree with germline; a read error may underlie this. The chain combines TRBV18 with TRBJ2-7; 8 nucleotides line up with TRBD1. The V gene's germline CDR1 is KGHSH and CDR2 LQKENI. This CDR3 spans 14 amino acids. CDR3 DNA sequence: TGTGCCAGCTCACCACCGAGCTGGCAGGGGGCAACTTTATTC. Its protein product is CASSPPSWQGATLF.

The rearrangement joins TRBV19 to TRBJ2-7; D is possibly TRBD2 (6 bases). CDR1 is LNHDA and CDR2 is SQIVND in the germline V gene (reference sequence). The CDR3 totals 13 residues. V was shortened by 6 bases and J by 9 bases, with 18 bases between the two germline ends. This CDR3 reads CASSTGPRGWQYF. CDR3 nucleotides: TGTGCCAGTAGCACGGGACCCCGGGGGTGGCAGTACTTC.

The chain is built from TRBV7-9 and TRBJ1-2; 9 bases map to TRBD1. CDR3 size: 13 residues. Germline CDR1 reads SEHNR; CDR2 reads FQNEAQ (reference sequence). The V and J ends lost 3 bases and 11 bases, in that order; junction bases with no gene match: 7. CDR3 loop: CASSFDPGQGYTF. The DNA of the CDR3 is TGTGCCAGCAGCTTTGACCCGGGACAGGGTTACACCTTC.

In its sample, this clone was seen once. This rearrangement joins TRBV5-1 to TRBJ2-2, with D maybe TRBD1 (5 bases). This CDR3 contains 16 residues. Germline V gene lookup returns CDR1 SGHRS and CDR2 YFSETQ. V dropped 1 base and J dropped 0 bases, with 10 bases sitting between them. The CDR3 sequence is CASSLFPDTNTGELFF. The CDR3, as DNA: TGCGCCAGCAGCTTGTTCCCGGACACGAACACCGGGGAGCTGTTTTTT.

J is TRBJ2-1 and V is TRBV5-1; D possibly corresponds to TRBD2 (5 bases). V shed 0 bases and J shed 4 bases, with 11 bases lying between them. CDR1 and CDR2 (germline): SGHRS, YFSETQ. This CDR3 contains 15 residues. The DNA for the CDR3 is TGCGCCAGCAGCTTGGCGGACTTTGGGTACAATGAGCAGTTCTTC. Protein sequence: CASSLADFGYNEQFF.

V and J are TRBV3-1 (or the pseudogene TRBV3-2) and TRBJ2-2; D gene uncertain. Germline V lookup: CDR1 LGHDT, CDR2 YNNKEL (reference sequence). V lost 3 bases, J lost 6 bases, and 29 bases lay in between. The CDR3 consists of 20 residues. CDR3 amino acids: CASSQVYSWRPGASAGELFF. The DNA for the CDR3 is TGTGCCAGCAGCCAGGTTTATTCGTGGCGGCCCGGAGCATCTGCCGGGGAGCTGTTTTTT.

The J gene is TRBJ2-3, the V gene TRBV7-9, with 11 bases lining up with TRBD2. Germline V CDR1 and CDR2: SEHNR, FQNEAQ (reference sequence). The CDR3 covers 16 residues. V lost 5 bases, J lost 3 bases, and 7 bases stayed unmatched. The CDR3 DNA follows: TGTGCCAGCAGCGGCAGACTAGCGGGATCGACAGATACGCAGTATTTT. It is translated as CASSGRLAGSTDTQYF.

With regard to this clone: A junction boundary mismatches the germline segment, possibly from a read error. The CDR3: CASSLETYSNQPQHF. DNA of the CDR3: TGTGCCAGTAGTCTAGAAACCTATAGCAATCAGCCCCAGCATTTT. The V gene is TRBV19, the J gene TRBJ1-5; D is unresolved. The CDR3 is 15 amino acids. Germline CDR1 reads LNHDA; CDR2 reads SQIVND (reference sequence).